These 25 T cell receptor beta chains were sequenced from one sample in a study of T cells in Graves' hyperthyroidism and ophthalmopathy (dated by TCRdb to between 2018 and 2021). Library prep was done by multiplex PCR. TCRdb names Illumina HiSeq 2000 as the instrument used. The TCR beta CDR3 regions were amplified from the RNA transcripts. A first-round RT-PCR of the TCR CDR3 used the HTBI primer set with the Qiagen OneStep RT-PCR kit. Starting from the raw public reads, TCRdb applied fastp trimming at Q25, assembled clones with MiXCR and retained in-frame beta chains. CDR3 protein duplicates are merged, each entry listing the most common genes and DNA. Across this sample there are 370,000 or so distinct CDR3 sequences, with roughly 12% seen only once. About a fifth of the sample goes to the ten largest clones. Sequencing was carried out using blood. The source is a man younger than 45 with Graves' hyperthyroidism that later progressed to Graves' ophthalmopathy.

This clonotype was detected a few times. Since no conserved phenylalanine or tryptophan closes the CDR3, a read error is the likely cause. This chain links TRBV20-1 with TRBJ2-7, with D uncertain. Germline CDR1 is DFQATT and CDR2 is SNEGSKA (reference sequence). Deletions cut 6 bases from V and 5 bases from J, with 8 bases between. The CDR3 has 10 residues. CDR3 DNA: TGCAGTGCCGGACGAGACGAGCAGTACCTC. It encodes CSAGRDEQYL.

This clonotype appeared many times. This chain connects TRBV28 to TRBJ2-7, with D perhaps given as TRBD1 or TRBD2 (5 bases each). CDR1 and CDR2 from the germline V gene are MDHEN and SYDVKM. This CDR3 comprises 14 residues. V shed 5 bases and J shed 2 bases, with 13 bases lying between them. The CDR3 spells CASSRTQGPYEQYF. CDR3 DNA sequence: TGTGCCAGCAGTAGGACGCAGGGACCCTACGAGCAGTACTTC. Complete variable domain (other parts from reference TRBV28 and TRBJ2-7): DVKVTQSSRYLVKRTGEKVFLECVQDMDHENMFWYRQDPGLGLRLIYFSYDVKMKEKGDIPEGYSVSREKKERFSLILESASTNQTSMYLCASSRTQGPYEQYFGPGTRLTVT.

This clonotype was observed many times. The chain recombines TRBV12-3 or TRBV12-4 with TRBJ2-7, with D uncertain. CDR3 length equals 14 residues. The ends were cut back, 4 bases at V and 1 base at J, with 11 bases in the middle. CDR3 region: CASSSVSASYEQYF. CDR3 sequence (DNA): TGTGCCAGCAGTTCCGTATCGGCATCCTACGAGCAGTACTTC.

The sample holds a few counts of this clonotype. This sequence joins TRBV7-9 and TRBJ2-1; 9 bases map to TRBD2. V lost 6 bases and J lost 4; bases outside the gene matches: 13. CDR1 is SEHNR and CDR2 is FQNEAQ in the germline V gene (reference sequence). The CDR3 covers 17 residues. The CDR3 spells CASRPPALAGKYNEQFF. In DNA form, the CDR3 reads TGTGCCAGCAGACCTCCCGCTCTAGCGGGGAAATACAATGAGCAGTTCTTC.

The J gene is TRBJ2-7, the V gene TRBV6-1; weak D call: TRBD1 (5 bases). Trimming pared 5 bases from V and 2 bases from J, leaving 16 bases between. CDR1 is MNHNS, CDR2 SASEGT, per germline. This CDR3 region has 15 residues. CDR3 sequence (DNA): TGTGCCAGCAGTCCCTGGACACTTAATGCCTACGAGCAGTACTTC. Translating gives CASSPWTLNAYEQYF.

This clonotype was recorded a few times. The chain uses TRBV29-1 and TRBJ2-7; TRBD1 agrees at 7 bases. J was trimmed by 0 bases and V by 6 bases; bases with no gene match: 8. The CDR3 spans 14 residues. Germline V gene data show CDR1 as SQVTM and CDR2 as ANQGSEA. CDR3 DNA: TGCAGCGTGGGGACAGCCTATAGCTCCTACGAGCAGTACTTC. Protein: CSVGTAYSSYEQYF.

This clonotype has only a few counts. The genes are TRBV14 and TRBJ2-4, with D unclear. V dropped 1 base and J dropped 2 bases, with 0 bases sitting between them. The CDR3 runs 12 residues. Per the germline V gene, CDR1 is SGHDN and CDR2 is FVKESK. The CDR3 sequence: CASSQAKNIQYF. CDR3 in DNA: TGTGCCAGCAGCCAAGCCAAAAACATTCAGTACTTC.

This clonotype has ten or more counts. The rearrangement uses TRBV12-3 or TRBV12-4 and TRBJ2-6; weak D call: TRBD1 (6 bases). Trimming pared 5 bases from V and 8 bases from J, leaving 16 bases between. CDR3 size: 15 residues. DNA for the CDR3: TGTGCCAGCAGTGTACAGGGTTTTACGACCAACGTCCTGACTTTC. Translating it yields CASSVQGFTTNVLTF.

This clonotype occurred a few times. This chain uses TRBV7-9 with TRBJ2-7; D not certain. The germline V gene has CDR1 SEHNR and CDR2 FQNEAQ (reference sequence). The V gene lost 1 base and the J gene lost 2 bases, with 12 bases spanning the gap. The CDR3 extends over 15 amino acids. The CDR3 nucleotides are TGTGCCAGCAGCTTAGGATTCTCGAGTACCTACGAGCAGTACTTC. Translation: CASSLGFSSTYEQYF.

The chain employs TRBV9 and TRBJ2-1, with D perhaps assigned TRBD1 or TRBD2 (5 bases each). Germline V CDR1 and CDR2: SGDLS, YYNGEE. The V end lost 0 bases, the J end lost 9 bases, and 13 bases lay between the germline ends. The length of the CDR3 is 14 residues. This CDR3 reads CASSVAYRGAEQFF. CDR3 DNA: TGTGCCAGCAGCGTAGCTTATCGGGGCGCTGAGCAGTTCTTC.

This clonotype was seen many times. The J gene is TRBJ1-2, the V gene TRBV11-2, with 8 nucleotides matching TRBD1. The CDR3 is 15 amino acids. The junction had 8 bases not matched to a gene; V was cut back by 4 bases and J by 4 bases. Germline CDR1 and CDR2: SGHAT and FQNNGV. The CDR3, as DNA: TGTGCCAGCAGCTCTCTAACCGGGACAGGCTATGGCTACACCTTC. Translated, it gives CASSSLTGTGYGYTF.

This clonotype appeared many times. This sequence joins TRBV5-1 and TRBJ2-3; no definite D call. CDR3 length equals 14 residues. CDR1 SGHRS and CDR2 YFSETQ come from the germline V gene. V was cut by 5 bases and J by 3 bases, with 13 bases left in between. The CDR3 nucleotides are TGCGCCAGCAGACAATGGTCCGGGACAGATACGCAGTATTTT. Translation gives CASRQWSGTDTQYF.

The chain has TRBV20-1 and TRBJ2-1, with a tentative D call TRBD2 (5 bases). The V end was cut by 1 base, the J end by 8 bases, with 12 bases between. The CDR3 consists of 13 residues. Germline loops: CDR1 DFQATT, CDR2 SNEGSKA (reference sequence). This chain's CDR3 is CSARVLAVDEQFF. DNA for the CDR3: TGCAGTGCTAGAGTTCTAGCAGTAGATGAGCAGTTCTTC.

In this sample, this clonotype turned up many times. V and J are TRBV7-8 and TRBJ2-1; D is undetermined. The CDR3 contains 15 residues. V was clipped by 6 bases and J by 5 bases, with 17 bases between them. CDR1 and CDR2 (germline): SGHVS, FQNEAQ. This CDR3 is CASRPYEGSDNEQFF. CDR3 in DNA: TGTGCCAGCAGGCCCTATGAAGGGTCCGACAATGAGCAGTTCTTC.

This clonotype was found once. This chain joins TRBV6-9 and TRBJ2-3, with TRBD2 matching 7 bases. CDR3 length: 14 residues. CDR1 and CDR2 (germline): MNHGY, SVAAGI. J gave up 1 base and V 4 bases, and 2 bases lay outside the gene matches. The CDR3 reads CASSCRGGTDTQYF. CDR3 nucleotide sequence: TGTGCCAGCAGTTGCCGGGGGGGCACAGATACGCAGTATTTT.

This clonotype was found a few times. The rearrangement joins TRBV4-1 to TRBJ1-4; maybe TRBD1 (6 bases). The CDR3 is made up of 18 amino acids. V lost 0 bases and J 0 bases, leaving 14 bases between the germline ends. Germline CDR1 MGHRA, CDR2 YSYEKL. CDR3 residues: CASSQDRPGHTTNEKLFF. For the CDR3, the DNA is TGCGCCAGCAGCCAAGATCGTCCGGGACACACAACTAATGAAAAACTGTTTTTT.

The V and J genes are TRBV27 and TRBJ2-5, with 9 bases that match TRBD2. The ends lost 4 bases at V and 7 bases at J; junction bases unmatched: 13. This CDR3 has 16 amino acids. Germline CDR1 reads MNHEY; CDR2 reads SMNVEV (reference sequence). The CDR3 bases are TGTGCCAGCAGTTCAAGGGTAGCGGGGGCCATCGGGACCCAGTACTTC. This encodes CASSSRVAGAIGTQYF.

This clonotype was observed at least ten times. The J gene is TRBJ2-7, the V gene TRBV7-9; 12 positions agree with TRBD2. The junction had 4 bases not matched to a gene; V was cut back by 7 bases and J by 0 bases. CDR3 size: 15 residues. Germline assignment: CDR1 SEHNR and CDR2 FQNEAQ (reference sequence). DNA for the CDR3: TGTGCCAGCACCCTAGCGGGGGGGAGCTCCTACGAGCAGTACTTC. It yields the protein CASTLAGGSSYEQYF. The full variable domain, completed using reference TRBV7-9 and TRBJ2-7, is DTGVSQNPRHKITKRGQNVTFRCDPISEHNRLYWYRQTLGQGPEFLTYFQNEAQLEKSRLLSDRFSAERPKGSFSTLEIQRTEQGDSAMYLCASTLAGGSSYEQYFGPGTRLTVT.

The CDR3 region has the DNA TGTGCCAGCAGTTTACGCTATACAGGGACTGAAGCTTTCTTT. It encodes CASSLRYTGTEAFF. The chain carries TRBV28 and TRBJ1-1; TRBD1 might be the D (6 bases). Trimming left V 2 bases short and J 5 bases short, with 12 bases between. Germline V gene sequence: CDR1 MDHEN, CDR2 SYDVKM. The CDR3 sequence is 14 residues long.

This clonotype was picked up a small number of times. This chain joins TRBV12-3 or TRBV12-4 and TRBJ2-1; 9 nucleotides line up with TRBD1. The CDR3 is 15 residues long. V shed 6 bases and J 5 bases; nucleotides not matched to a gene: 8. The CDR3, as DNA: TGTGCCAGCAGCCTACGGGACAGGGACAACAATGAGCAGTTCTTC. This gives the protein CASSLRDRDNNEQFF.

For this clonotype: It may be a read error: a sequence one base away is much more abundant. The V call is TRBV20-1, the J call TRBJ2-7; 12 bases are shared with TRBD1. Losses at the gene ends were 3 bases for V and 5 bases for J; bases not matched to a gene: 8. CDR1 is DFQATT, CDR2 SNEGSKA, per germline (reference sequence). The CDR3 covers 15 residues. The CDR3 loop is CSASPGQGARDEQYF. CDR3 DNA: TGCAGTGCTAGCCCGGGACAGGGGGCGCGGGACGAGCAGTACTTC.

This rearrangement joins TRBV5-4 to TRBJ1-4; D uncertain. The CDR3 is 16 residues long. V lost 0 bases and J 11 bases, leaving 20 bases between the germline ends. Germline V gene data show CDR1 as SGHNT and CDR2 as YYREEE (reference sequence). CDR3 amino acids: CASSLDASYDPGKLFF. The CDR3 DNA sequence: TGTGCCAGCAGCTTGGACGCCTCTTATGACCCTGGGAAACTGTTTTTT.

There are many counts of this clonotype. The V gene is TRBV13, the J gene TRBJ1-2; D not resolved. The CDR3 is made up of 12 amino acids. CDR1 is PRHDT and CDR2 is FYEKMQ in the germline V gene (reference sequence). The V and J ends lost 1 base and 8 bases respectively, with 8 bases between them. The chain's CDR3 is CASSLEEGGYTF. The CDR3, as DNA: TGTGCCAGCAGCTTAGAAGAGGGCGGCTACACCTTC.

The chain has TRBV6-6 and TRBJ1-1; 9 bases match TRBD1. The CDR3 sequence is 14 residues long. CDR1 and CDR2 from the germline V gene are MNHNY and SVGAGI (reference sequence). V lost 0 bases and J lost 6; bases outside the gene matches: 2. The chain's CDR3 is CASSYSDRGPEAFF. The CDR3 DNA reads TGTGCCAGCAGTTACTCGGACAGGGGCCCTGAAGCTTTCTTT.

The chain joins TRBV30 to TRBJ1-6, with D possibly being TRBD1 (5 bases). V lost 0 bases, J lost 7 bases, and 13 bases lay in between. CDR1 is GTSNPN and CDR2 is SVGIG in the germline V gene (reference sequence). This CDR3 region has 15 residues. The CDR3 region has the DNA TGTGCCTGGAGTGTAGGGGCCAGGGTGAATTCACCCCTCCACTTT. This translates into CAWSVGARVNSPLHF.